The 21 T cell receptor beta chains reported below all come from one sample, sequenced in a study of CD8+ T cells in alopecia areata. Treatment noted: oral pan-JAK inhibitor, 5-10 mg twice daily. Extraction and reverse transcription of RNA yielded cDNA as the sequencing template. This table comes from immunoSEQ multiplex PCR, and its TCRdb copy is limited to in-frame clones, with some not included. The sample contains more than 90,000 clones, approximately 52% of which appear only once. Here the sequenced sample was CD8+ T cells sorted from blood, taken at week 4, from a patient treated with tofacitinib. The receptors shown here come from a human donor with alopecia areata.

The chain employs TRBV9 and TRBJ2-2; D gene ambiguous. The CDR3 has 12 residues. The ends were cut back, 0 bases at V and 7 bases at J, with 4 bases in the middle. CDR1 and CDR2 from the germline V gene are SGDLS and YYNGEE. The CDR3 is CASSVVSGELFF. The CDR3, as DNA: TGTGCCAGCAGCGTAGTCAGCGGGGAGCTGTTTTTT.

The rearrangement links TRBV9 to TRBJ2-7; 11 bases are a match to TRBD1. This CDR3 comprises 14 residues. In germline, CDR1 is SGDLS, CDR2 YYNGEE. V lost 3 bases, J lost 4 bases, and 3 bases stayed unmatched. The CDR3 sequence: CASSGGTGGYEQYF. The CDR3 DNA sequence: TGTGCCAGCAGCGGCGGGACAGGGGGGTACGAGCAGTACTTC. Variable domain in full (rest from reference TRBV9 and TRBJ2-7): DSGVTQTPKHLITATGQRVTLRCSPRSGDLSVYWYQQSLDQGLQFLIQYYNGEERAKGNILERFSAQQFPDLHSELNLSSLELGDSALYFCASSGGTGGYEQYFGPGTRLTVT.

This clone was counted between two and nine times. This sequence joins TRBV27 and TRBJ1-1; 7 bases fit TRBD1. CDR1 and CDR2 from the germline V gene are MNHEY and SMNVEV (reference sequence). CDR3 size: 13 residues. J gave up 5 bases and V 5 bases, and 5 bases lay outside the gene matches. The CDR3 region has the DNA TGTGCCAGCAGTCAAACAGGGGTTACTGAAGCTTTCTTT. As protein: CASSQTGVTEAFF.

CDR3 sequence reads: CASSEDTDTQYF. The CDR3 DNA follows: TGTGCCAGCAGCGAAGACACAGATACGCAGTATTTT. The V and J genes are TRBV9 and TRBJ2-3; D not resolved. The CDR3 sequence is 12 residues long. The germline V and J ends were trimmed by 3 bases and 2 bases, with 4 bases remaining between them. Germline V gene data show CDR1 as SGDLS and CDR2 as YYNGEE.

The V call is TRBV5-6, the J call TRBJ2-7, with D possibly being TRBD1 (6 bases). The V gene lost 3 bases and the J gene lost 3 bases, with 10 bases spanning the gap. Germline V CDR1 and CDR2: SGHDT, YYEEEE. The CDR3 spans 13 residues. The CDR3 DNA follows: TGTGCCAGCAGCTCACCGGACAGCTACGAGCAGTACTTC. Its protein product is CASSSPDSYEQYF.

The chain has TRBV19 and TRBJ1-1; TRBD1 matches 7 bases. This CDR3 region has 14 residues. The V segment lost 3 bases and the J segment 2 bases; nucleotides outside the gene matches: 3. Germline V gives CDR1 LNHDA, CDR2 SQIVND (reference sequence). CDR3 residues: CASSIWDRNTEAFF. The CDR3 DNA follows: TGTGCCAGTAGTATTTGGGACAGAAACACTGAAGCTTTCTTT.

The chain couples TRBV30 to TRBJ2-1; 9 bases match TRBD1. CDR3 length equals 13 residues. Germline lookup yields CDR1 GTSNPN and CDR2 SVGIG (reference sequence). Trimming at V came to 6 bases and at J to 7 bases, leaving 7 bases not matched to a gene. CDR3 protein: CACPPGQGNEQFF. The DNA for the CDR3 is TGTGCCTGCCCCCCGGGACAGGGTAATGAGCAGTTCTTC.

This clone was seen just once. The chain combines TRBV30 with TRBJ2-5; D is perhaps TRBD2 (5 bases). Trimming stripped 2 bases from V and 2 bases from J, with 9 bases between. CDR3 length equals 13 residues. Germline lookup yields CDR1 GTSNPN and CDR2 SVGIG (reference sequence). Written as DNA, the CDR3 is TGTGCCTGGAGTCGGGAAATTCAAGAGACCCAGTACTTC. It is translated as CAWSREIQETQYF.

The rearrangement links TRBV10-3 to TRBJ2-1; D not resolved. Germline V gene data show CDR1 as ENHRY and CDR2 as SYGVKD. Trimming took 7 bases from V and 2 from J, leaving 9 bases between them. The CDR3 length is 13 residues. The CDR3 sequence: CAITDEAYNEQFF. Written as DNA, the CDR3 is TGTGCCATCACCGACGAGGCCTACAATGAGCAGTTCTTC.

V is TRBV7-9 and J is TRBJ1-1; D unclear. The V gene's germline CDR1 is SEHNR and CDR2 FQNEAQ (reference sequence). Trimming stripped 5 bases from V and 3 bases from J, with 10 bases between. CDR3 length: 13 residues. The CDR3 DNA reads TGTGCCAGCAGCCCCTACATTGACACTGAAGCTTTCTTT. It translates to CASSPYIDTEAFF.

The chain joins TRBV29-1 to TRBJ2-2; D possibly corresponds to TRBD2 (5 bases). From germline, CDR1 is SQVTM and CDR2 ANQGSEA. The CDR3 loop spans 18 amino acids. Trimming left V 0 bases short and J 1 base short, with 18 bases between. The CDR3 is CSVEDGISRPGNTGELFF. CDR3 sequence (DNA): TGCAGCGTTGAAGACGGGATTAGCCGACCAGGGAACACCGGGGAGCTGTTTTTT.

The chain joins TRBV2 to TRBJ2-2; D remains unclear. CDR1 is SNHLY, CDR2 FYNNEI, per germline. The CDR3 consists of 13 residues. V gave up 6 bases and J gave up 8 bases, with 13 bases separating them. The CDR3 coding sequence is TGTGCCAGCAGGACCCTCAGGAAAGGGGAGCTGTTTTTT. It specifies CASRTLRKGELFF.

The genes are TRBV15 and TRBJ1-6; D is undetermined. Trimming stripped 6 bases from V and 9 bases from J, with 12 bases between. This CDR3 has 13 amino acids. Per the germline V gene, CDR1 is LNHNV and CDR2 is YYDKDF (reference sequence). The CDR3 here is CATSPVEGSPLHF. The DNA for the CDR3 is TGTGCCACCAGTCCCGTGGAGGGTTCACCCCTCCACTTT. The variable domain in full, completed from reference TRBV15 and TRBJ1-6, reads DAMVIQNPRYQVTQFGKPVTLSCSQTLNHNVMYWYQQKSSQAPKLLFHYYDKDFNNEADTPDNFQSRRPNTSFCFLDIRSPGLGDTAMYLCATSPVEGSPLHFGNGTRLTVT.

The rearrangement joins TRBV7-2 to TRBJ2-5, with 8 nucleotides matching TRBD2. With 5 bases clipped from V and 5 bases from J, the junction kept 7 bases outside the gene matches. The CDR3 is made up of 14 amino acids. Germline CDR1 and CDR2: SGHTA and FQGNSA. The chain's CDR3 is CASSEWTSMETQYF. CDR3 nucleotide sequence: TGTGCCAGCAGCGAATGGACTAGCATGGAGACCCAGTACTTC.

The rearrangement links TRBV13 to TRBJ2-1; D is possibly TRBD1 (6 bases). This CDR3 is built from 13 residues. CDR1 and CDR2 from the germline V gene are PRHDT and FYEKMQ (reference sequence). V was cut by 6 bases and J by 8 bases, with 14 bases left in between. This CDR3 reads CASRSPRGHEQFF. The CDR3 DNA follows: TGTGCCAGCAGATCTCCCAGGGGCCATGAGCAGTTCTTC.

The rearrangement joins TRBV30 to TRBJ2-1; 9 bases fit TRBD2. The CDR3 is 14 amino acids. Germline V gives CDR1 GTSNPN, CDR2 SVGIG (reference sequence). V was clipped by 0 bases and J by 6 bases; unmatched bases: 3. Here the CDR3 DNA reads TGTGCCTGGAGTGTAGGCGGGGGGGTCAATGAGCAGTTCTTC. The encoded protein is CAWSVGGGVNEQFF. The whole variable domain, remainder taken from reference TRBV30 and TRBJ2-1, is SQTIHQWPATLVQPVGSPLSLECTVEGTSNPNLYWYRQAAGRGLQLLFYSVGIGQISSEVPQNLSASRPQDRQFILSSKKLLLSDSGFYLCAWSVGGGVNEQFFGPGTRLTVL.

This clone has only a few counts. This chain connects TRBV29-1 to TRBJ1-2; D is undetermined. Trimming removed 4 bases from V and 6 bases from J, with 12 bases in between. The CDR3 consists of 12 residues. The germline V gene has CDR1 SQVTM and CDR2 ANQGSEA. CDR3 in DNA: TGCAGCGTTGGGCCGGGGTTACATGGCTACACCTTC. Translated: CSVGPGLHGYTF.

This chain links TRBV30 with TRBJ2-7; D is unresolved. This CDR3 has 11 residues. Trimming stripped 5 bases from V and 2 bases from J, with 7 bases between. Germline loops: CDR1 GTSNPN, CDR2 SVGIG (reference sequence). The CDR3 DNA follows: TGTGCCTGGGGCGAAACCTACGAGCAGTACTTC. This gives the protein CAWGETYEQYF.

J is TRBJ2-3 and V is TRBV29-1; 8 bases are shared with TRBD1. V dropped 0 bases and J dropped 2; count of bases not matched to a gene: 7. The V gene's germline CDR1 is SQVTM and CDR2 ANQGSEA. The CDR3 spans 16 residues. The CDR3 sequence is CSVEDEWTGYTDTQYF. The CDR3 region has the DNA TGCAGCGTTGAAGATGAGTGGACAGGGTACACAGATACGCAGTATTTT.

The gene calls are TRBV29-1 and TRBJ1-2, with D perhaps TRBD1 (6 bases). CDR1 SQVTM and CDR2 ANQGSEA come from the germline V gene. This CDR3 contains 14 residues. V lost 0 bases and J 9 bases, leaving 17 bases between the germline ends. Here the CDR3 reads CSVEDLDRPGRYTF. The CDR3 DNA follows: TGCAGCGTTGAAGATCTCGACAGGCCAGGGCGCTACACCTTC.

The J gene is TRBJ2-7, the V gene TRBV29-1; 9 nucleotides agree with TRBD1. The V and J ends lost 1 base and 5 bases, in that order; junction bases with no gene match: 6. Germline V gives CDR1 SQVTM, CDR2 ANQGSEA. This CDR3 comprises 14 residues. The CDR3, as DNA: TGCAGCGTTGAAGGGGACAGGGAGACCCACGAGCAGTACTTC. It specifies CSVEGDRETHEQYF.